This record looks at one T cell receptor beta chain sequence and its context. Its antigen is unidentified. The data derive from a study of blood T cells in healthy people across ages. Whole-study results and caveats: Unsorted PBMCs ruled out conclusive naive versus antigen-experienced comparison. Naive T cell percentage and TCR beta diversity correlated strongly. Whereas aged donors had fewer naive CD4+ cells, long-lived donors had more of them and higher diversity. Researchers deemed the diversity estimates from one million T cells underestimates.

A second about 6 to 12 cycle PCR used barcoded and J-beta primers. Using its own MiXCR run on the 5' RACE reads, TCRdb lists one record per CDR3 protein. The repertoire has 1.2 million to 1.5 million distinct CDR3 sequences, around 59% of them found once; the top ten carry 5.5% to 8%. The sequencing sample was made of blood. The sequence came from a man between 18 and 35 years old in good health.

The CDR3, as DNA: TGTGCCAGCAGAGGGGGGTTAGGGGACAATGAGCAGTTCTTC. Its protein is CASRGGLGDNEQFF. The chain combines TRBV6-6 with TRBJ2-1; D tentatively fits TRBD1 or TRBD2 (6 bases each). The germline V and J ends were trimmed by 6 bases and 5 bases, with 14 bases remaining between them. CDR1 and CDR2 (germline): MNHNY, SVGAGI (reference sequence). The CDR3 loop spans 14 amino acids.